These T cell receptor beta chains were read from a single sample in a study of molecular identifiers for immune sequencing clone quantification. TCRdb recomputed calls from the PCR reads with MiXCR, one row per CDR3 protein. The sample has about 510,000 distinct CDR3 sequences, about 20% seen once. The sequenced material came from naive CD8+ T cells from blood, with Jurkat cell RNA spiked in. These receptors were collected from a human donor in good health. Some libraries in this study had Jurkat cell RNA spiked in. Each CDR3 is given with its conserved first and last residue. Each record gives: clone size, V gene, J gene, D gene, CDR3 DNA, CDR3 protein. D genes are given only for firm matches. Some rows mark clone size as missing; the rest say once, few, many or name a class of expanded clone.

size: few; V: TRBV12-3/TRBV12-4; J: TRBJ2-7; D: TRBD1; DNA: TGTGCCAGCAGTTTCGGGACAGGGAAGACCTACGAGCAGTACTTC; CDR3: CASSFGTGKTYEQYF
size: many; V: TRBV5-6; J: TRBJ2-2; D: -; DNA: TGTGCCAGCAGCCTGTTGATAGGGGAGCTGTTTTTT; CDR3: CASSLLIGELFF
size: many; V: TRBV9; J: TRBJ2-2; D: TRBD1; DNA: TGTGCCAGCAGCACGTCGGGACAGGAGAACACCGGGGAGCTGTTTTTT; CDR3: CASSTSGQENTGELFF
size: few; V: TRBV12-3/TRBV12-4; J: TRBJ2-7; D: -; DNA: TGTGCCAGCAGTTTATCCCTAGAAGCCTACGAGCAGCACTTC; CDR3: CASSLSLEAYEQHF
size: -; V: TRBV5-1; J: TRBJ1-2; D: TRBD1; DNA: TGCGCCAGCAGCCCCGGGACAGCTGTCTATGGCTACACCTTC; CDR3: CASSPGTAVYGYTF
size: -; V: TRBV6-2/TRBV6-3; J: TRBJ2-7; D: TRBD2; DNA: TGTGCCAGCAGTTACTCGTCTAGCGGGGGGGAGGAGCAGTACTTC; CDR3: CASSYSSSGGEEQYF
size: many; V: TRBV7-2; J: TRBJ2-1; D: -; DNA: TGTGCCAGCAGCTTAGCGCGCGTAGAGCAGTTCTTC; CDR3: CASSLARVEQFF
size: few; V: TRBV21-1; J: TRBJ2-7; D: -; DNA: TGTGCCAGCAGCAAAAGCGGGACTTCGCCCTACGAGCAGTACTTC; CDR3: CASSKSGTSPYEQYF
size: many; V: TRBV7-9; J: TRBJ2-4; D: -; DNA: TGTGCCAGCAGCTTCGGTATAGGGGAGAAATCGGCCAAAAACATTCAGTACTTC; CDR3: CASSFGIGEKSAKNIQYF
size: -; V: TRBV19; J: TRBJ2-2; D: -; DNA: TGTGCCAGTAGTGATGGGAATGTCGGGGAGCTGTTTTTT; CDR3: CASSDGNVGELFF
size: -; V: TRBV28; J: TRBJ2-7; D: -; DNA: TGTGCCAGCAGTTTATCCCCGGACCGGGGGAACTCCTACGAGCAGTACTTC; CDR3: CASSLSPDRGNSYEQYF
size: -; V: TRBV6-5; J: TRBJ2-3; D: TRBD2; DNA: TGTGCCAGCAGTTACGACACCGGGGGGGCCGGGGATACGCAGTATTTT; CDR3: CASSYDTGGAGDTQYF
size: many; V: TRBV4-1; J: TRBJ2-4; D: TRBD2; DNA: TGCGCCAGCAGCCAAGAAGGGTCTAGCGGGAGCCTGAGAAACATTCAGTACTTC; CDR3: CASSQEGSSGSLRNIQYF
size: many; V: TRBV4-1; J: TRBJ1-1; D: -; DNA: TGCGCCAGCAGCCACCCGAATCAGCCTTTTGGGACTGAAGCTTTCTTT; CDR3: CASSHPNQPFGTEAFF
size: -; V: TRBV7-9; J: TRBJ1-6; D: -; DNA: TGTGCCAGCAGCTTAGGTCAGAATAATTCACCCCTCCACTTT; CDR3: CASSLGQNNSPLHF
size: few; V: TRBV30; J: TRBJ2-1; D: -; DNA: TGTGCCTGGAGTGTTTCTGGTAGCTCCTACAATGAGCAGTTCTTC; CDR3: CAWSVSGSSYNEQFF
size: -; V: TRBV13; J: TRBJ2-7; D: TRBD2; DNA: TGTGCCAGCAGCTTAGGCGGGGGGGCCTCCGAGCAGTACTTC; CDR3: CASSLGGGASEQYF
size: -; V: TRBV6-6; J: TRBJ1-1; D: -; DNA: TGTGCCAGCAGCGCAGGGTCAGGAACTGAAGCTTTCTTT; CDR3: CASSAGSGTEAFF
size: many; V: TRBV5-1; J: TRBJ2-1; D: TRBD1; DNA: TGCGCCAGCAGCCTGAGGACAGGAAACAATGAGCAGTTCTTC; CDR3: CASSLRTGNNEQFF
size: -; V: TRBV19; J: TRBJ2-1; D: TRBD1; DNA: TGTGCCAGTAGTATAGATCCGACAGGGATCTCCTACAATGAGCAGTTCTTC; CDR3: CASSIDPTGISYNEQFF
size: few; V: TRBV6-2/TRBV6-3; J: TRBJ1-1; D: -; DNA: TGTGCCAGCAGTTACTCGATTGTTAACACTGAAGCTTTCTTT; CDR3: CASSYSIVNTEAFF
size: -; V: TRBV20-1; J: TRBJ1-5; D: TRBD1; DNA: TGCAGTGCTAGACTAGGACAGGGCCTGAATCAGCCCCAGCATTTT; CDR3: CSARLGQGLNQPQHF
size: many; V: TRBV7-9; J: TRBJ1-5; D: -; DNA: TGTGCCAGCAGCTCCACTGGTCAGCCCCAGCATTTT; CDR3: CASSSTGQPQHF
size: -; V: TRBV27; J: TRBJ1-6; D: -; DNA: TGTGCCAGCAGTTCAATCACGCCCTCGGGACTGAATAATTCACCCCTCCACTTT; CDR3: CASSSITPSGLNNSPLHF
size: many; V: TRBV6-2/TRBV6-3; J: TRBJ2-7; D: TRBD1; DNA: TGTGCCAGCAGTCCGGGACAGGTGGTGGAGCAGTACTTC; CDR3: CASSPGQVVEQYF
size: many; V: TRBV6-2/TRBV6-3; J: TRBJ1-1; D: -; DNA: TGTGCCAGCAGTTACTCGTATGCGGAGCACACTGAAGCTTTCTTT; CDR3: CASSYSYAEHTEAFF
size: many; V: TRBV7-9; J: TRBJ2-1; D: -; DNA: TGTGCCAGCAGCTTAGGGACCAGGGACCTCTACAATGAGCAGTTCTTC; CDR3: CASSLGTRDLYNEQFF